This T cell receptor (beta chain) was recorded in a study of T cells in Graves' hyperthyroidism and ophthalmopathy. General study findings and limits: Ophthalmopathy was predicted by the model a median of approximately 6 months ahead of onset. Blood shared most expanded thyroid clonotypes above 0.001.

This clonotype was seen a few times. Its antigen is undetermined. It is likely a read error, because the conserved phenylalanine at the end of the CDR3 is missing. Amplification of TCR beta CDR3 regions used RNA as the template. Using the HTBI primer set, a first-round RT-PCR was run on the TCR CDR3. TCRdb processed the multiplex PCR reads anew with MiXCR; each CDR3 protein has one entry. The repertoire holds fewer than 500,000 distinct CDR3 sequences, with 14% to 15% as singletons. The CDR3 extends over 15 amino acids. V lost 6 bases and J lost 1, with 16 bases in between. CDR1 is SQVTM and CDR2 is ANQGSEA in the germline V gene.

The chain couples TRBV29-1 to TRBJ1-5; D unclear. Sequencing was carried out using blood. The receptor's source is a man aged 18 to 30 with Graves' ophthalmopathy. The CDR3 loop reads CSVNRGTGSNQPQHL. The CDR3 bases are TGCAGCGTCAACCGAGGCACGGGGAGCAATCAGCCCCAGCATCTT.